The 9 T cell receptor beta chains in this list originate from one sample, sequenced in a study of sequential checkpoint blockade in melanoma (dated by TCRdb to between 2019 and 2020). In the paper's terms, the treatment or condition label means: randomized to nivolumab then ipilimumab (arm A) or the reverse (arm B). Preparation of the library involved the immunoSEQ multiplex PCR assay. TCRdb carries this immuneACCESS record with in-frame sequences only. Its versions omit some clonotypes, under half of them owing to an unresolved V gene in the studies checked, with the rest unexplained. This sample is represented by 2,000 to 2,500 clones; about 20% of them were singletons. Jointly, the top ten make up around 18% of the sample. This specimen was tumor tissue (inferred from file names), taken from a patient given nivolumab and ipilimumab in sequence. All receptors come from a human donor with melanoma.

The chain has TRBV19 and TRBJ2-5; 12 bases are shared with TRBD1. The junction had 9 bases not matched to a gene; V was cut back by 3 bases and J by 4 bases. Germline V gene lookup returns CDR1 LNHDA and CDR2 SQIVND (reference sequence). The CDR3 is made up of 17 amino acids. CDR3 DNA sequence: TGTGCCAGTAGTATGTCACGAGGGACAGGGGGCCGAGAGACCCAGTACTTC. Protein: CASSMSRGTGGRETQYF.

The rearrangement links TRBV27 to TRBJ2-7; perhaps D is TRBD1 or TRBD2 (6 bases each). V gave up 0 bases and J gave up 2 bases, with 8 bases separating them. Per the germline V gene, CDR1 is MNHEY and CDR2 is SMNVEV (reference sequence). This CDR3 is 14 amino acids long. The CDR3 loop reads CASSLSGGTYEQYF. For the CDR3, the DNA is TGTGCCAGCAGTTTATCGGGGGGCACCTACGAGCAGTACTTC.

V is TRBV15 and J is TRBJ2-3, with D possibly TRBD1 on 7 matching bases. Trimming took 6 bases from V and 0 from J, leaving 13 bases between them. The CDR3 covers 15 residues. CDR1 is LNHNV, CDR2 YYDKDF, per germline (reference sequence). CDR3 nucleotide sequence: TGTGCCACCAGTAGACAGGGAGGTAGCACAGATACGCAGTATTTT. Its translation is CATSRQGGSTDTQYF. The entire variable domain, with the rest obtained from reference TRBV15 and TRBJ2-3, is as follows: DAMVIQNPRYQVTQFGKPVTLSCSQTLNHNVMYWYQQKSSQAPKLLFHYYDKDFNNEADTPDNFQSRRPNTSFCFLDIRSPGLGDTAMYLCATSRQGGSTDTQYFGPGTRLTVL.

This clone was counted only a few times. The chain uses TRBV19 and TRBJ1-5; D is unclear. CDR3 size: 15 residues. Germline V gives CDR1 LNHDA, CDR2 SQIVND (reference sequence). V lost 1 base to trimming and J lost 5 bases, with 12 bases between them. CDR3 DNA: TGTGCCAGTAGTATAGGGAGTGACTACTATCAGCCCCAGCATTTT. It codes for CASSIGSDYYQPQHF.

A remark on this clone: Sequence at one end of the junction differs from germline and may be a read error. V and J are TRBV6-8 and TRBJ1-2, with 8 bases that match TRBD1. Germline CDR1 and CDR2: MNHGY and SAAAGT. This CDR3 comprises 13 residues. CDR3 bases: TGTGCCGGCAGGGGGCAACCTAACTATGGCTACACCTTC. It codes for CAGRGQPNYGYTF.

This clone was found a few times. The rearrangement joins TRBV28 to TRBJ1-5; TRBD1 matches 8 bases. The V gene end was trimmed by 5 bases and the J gene end by 5 bases; junction bases not matched to a gene: 11. Germline loops: CDR1 MDHEN, CDR2 SYDVKM. The CDR3 contains 16 residues. The chain's CDR3 is CASSPRVPGGDQPQHF. CDR3 bases: TGTGCCAGCAGTCCCCGAGTCCCAGGGGGCGATCAGCCCCAGCATTTT.

This clone is deemed medium-sized (0.01 to 0.1%). CDR3 region: CASSALAGGYHEQYF. The CDR3 nucleotides read TGTGCCAGCAGCGCACTAGCGGGGGGATATCACGAGCAGTACTTC. The V gene is TRBV11-3, the J gene TRBJ2-7; TRBD2 aligns across 12 bases. The V gene end was trimmed by 5 bases and the J gene end by 5 bases; junction bases not matched to a gene: 7. The CDR3 spans 15 residues. Germline loops: CDR1 SGHNT, CDR2 YENEEA.

In DNA, the CDR3 is TGTGCCTGGAGTAGGGGAGTCGGGGGTGAAGCTTTCTTT. This encodes CAWSRGVGGEAFF. V and J are TRBV30 and TRBJ1-1; TRBD1 might be the D (5 bases). The CDR3 extends over 13 amino acids. Germline V gives CDR1 GTSNPN, CDR2 SVGIG (reference sequence). Trimming took 2 bases from V and 7 from J, leaving 14 bases between them.

V and J are TRBV5-1 and TRBJ1-2; D is unresolved. This CDR3 contains 14 residues. V was clipped by 0 bases and J by 2 bases, with 8 bases between them. CDR1 and CDR2 (germline): SGHRS, YFSETQ. CDR3 sequence: CASSLDSGNYGYTF. The CDR3, as DNA: TGCGCCAGCAGCTTGGATTCAGGCAACTATGGCTACACCTTC.